These 22 T cell receptor beta chains were all obtained from the same sample, sequenced in a study of cytomegalovirus exposure and HLA in healthy donors. This PCR relied on a set of 60 Vbeta primers and 13 Jbeta primers. Method: immunoSEQ multiplex PCR; TCRdb's copy keeps in-frame clones and lacks some. The table lists about 90,000 clones, around 85% of them singletons. The sequencing input was PBMCs. All receptors come from a man between 25 and 39 years old in good health and CMV-seronegative.

The chain combines TRBV11-3 with TRBJ1-4; D uncertain. In germline, CDR1 is SGHNT, CDR2 YENEEA. The CDR3 is 15 residues long. Deletions cut 0 bases from V and 10 bases from J, with 15 bases between. CDR3 sequence reads: CASSLEGGIPGKLFF. The CDR3 DNA sequence: TGTGCCAGCAGCTTAGAGGGAGGGATCCCGGGAAAACTGTTTTTT.

This clone was seen only a few times. This chain joins TRBV12-5 and TRBJ2-3; 8 positions agree with TRBD1. CDR1 and CDR2 (germline): LGHNT, FRNRAP. V dropped 6 bases and J dropped 2; count of bases not matched to a gene: 7. CDR3 length: 15 amino acids. The CDR3 spells CASGRGTGDTDTQYF. CDR3 nucleotide sequence: TGTGCTAGTGGCCGGGGGACAGGCGACACAGATACGCAGTATTTT.

The gene calls are TRBV2 and TRBJ2-1, with 8 bases aligning to TRBD2. Germline V gene sequence: CDR1 SNHLY, CDR2 FYNNEI. V shed 8 bases, J shed 5 bases, and the junction held 11 bases outside the gene matches. The CDR3 has 15 amino acids. This CDR3 is CASGRQRGYDNEQFF. The CDR3 DNA reads TGTGCCAGCGGTCGCCAGCGGGGGTATGACAATGAGCAGTTCTTC.

The chain combines TRBV7-3 with TRBJ1-1, with 7 bases lining up with TRBD1. Looked up from germline, CDR1 is SGHTA and CDR2 is FQGTGA. The J segment lost 8 bases and the V segment lost 3 bases, leaving 6 bases of the junction unmatched. The CDR3 length is 13 residues. This CDR3 is CASSLTGRVEAFF. The DNA for the CDR3 is TGTGCCAGCAGCTTGACAGGGCGGGTCGAAGCTTTCTTT.

The chain recombines TRBV25-1 with TRBJ1-2; possible D gene TRBD1, 5 bases. Trimming pared 5 bases from V and 2 bases from J, leaving 15 bases between. The CDR3 sequence is 15 residues long. The germline V gene encodes CDR1 MGHDK and CDR2 SYGVNS. CDR3 amino acids: CASSPHMTENYGYTF. DNA for the CDR3: TGTGCCAGCAGTCCCCACATGACAGAGAACTATGGCTACACCTTC.

The genes are TRBV4-1 and TRBJ1-1, with 11 bases matching TRBD1. V trimming: 6 bases; J trimming: 6 bases; junction bases outside the gene matches: 9. The CDR3 has 15 amino acids. The germline gives CDR1 MGHRA, CDR2 YSYEKL. CDR3 protein: CASRSRSGQGAEAFF. The CDR3, as DNA: TGCGCCAGCAGGAGTAGATCGGGACAGGGGGCTGAAGCTTTCTTT.

This chain uses TRBV10-3 with TRBJ1-2; possible D gene TRBD1, 5 bases. Trimming took off 3 bases at V and 6 bases at J, with 17 bases between the two ends. The CDR3 sequence is 15 residues long. Per germline, CDR1 ENHRY and CDR2 SYGVKD. Written as DNA, the CDR3 is TGTGCCATCAGTGAAGGAATCCGTGTAGGGGATGGCTACACCTTC. Translating it yields CAISEGIRVGDGYTF.

The V and J genes are TRBV7-8 and TRBJ2-1, with 11 bases fitting TRBD2. Germline CDR1 is SGHVS and CDR2 is FQNEAQ. The CDR3 is 15 residues long. The V gene end was trimmed by 2 bases and the J gene end by 9 bases; junction bases not matched to a gene: 6. This CDR3 reads CASSLFSGGEREQFF. DNA for the CDR3: TGTGCCAGCAGCTTATTTAGCGGGGGGGAACGTGAGCAGTTCTTC. The full variable domain, rest sourced from reference TRBV7-8 and TRBJ2-1, is GAGVSQSPRYKVAKRGQDVALRCDPISGHVSLFWYQQALGQGPEFLTYFQNEAQLDKSGLPSDRFFAERPEGSVSTLKIQRTQQEDSAVYLCASSLFSGGEREQFFGPGTRLTVL.

The CDR3 spells CASSTSQNTEAFF. CDR3 in DNA: TGCGCCAGCAGTACGAGTCAGAACACTGAAGCTTTCTTT. The chain carries TRBV5-1 and TRBJ1-1; D ambiguous. CDR1 is SGHRS and CDR2 is YFSETQ in the germline V gene. Deletions cut 5 bases from V and 1 base from J, with 9 bases between. The CDR3 has 13 amino acids.

The chain combines TRBV2 with TRBJ2-3; D is perhaps TRBD2 (5 bases). CDR1 is SNHLY and CDR2 is FYNNEI in the germline V gene. V was pared by 7 bases and J by 2 bases, with 19 bases between. The CDR3 has 16 amino acids. The CDR3 loop reads CASKIVGSGLTDTQYF. The CDR3 nucleotides are TGTGCCAGCAAGATAGTAGGAAGTGGACTCACAGATACGCAGTATTTT. Drawing the rest from reference TRBV2 and TRBJ2-3, the complete variable domain is EPEVTQTPSHQVTQMGQEVILRCVPISNHLYFYWYRQILGQKVEFLVSFYNNEISEKSEIFDDQFSVERPDGSNFTLKIRSTKLEDSAMYFCASKIVGSGLTDTQYFGPGTRLTVL.

The gene calls are TRBV7-9 and TRBJ1-1; 8 positions match TRBD1. With V trimmed by 3 bases and J by 11 bases, 20 bases remained unmatched. CDR1 is SEHNR, CDR2 FQNEAQ, per germline (reference sequence). The CDR3 has 17 residues. CDR3 amino acids: CASSFPRTGSLEPEAFF. As DNA, the CDR3 is TGTGCCAGCAGCTTCCCACGGACAGGGTCGTTAGAACCCGAGGCTTTCTTT.

The chain has TRBV18 and TRBJ2-7; tentative D call: TRBD1 (6 bases). Trimming left V 6 bases short and J 5 bases short, with 11 bases between. Germline lookup yields CDR1 KGHSH and CDR2 LQKENI. The CDR3 extends over 12 amino acids. CDR3 in DNA: TGTGCCAGCTCTTCGGACAGTAACGAGCAGTACTTC. Its translation is CASSSDSNEQYF.

This clone was counted a few times. The genes are TRBV5-1 and TRBJ1-1, with D unclear. The V end lost 5 bases, the J end lost 1 base, and 12 bases lay between the germline ends. The CDR3 totals 14 residues. Germline V gene data show CDR1 as SGHRS and CDR2 as YFSETQ. The DNA for the CDR3 is TGCGCCAGCAGGGGTAGCTCTTGGAACACTGAAGCTTTCTTT. It yields the protein CASRGSSWNTEAFF.

This clone showed up just once. V usage is TRBV19 and J usage is TRBJ1-6; 8 positions match TRBD1. The CDR3 contains 14 residues. V trimming: 7 bases; J trimming: 7 bases; junction bases outside the gene matches: 6. Germline assignment: CDR1 LNHDA and CDR2 SQIVND (reference sequence). CDR3 protein: CASMDREGNSPLHF. CDR3 sequence (DNA): TGTGCCAGTATGGACAGGGAGGGGAATTCACCCCTCCACTTT.

The chain joins TRBV7-9 to TRBJ2-3, with 7 positions matching TRBD1. The length of the CDR3 is 14 residues. Losses at the gene ends were 1 base for V and 8 bases for J; bases not matched to a gene: 6. In germline, CDR1 is SEHNR, CDR2 FQNEAQ (reference sequence). CDR3 protein: CASSLEGGGGTQYF. In nucleotides, the CDR3 is TGTGCCAGCAGCTTAGAAGGGGGCGGTGGTACGCAGTATTTT.

The J gene is TRBJ1-5, the V gene TRBV28; D is perhaps TRBD1 (5 bases). Trimming left V 5 bases short and J 3 bases short, with 17 bases between. The CDR3 is made up of 16 amino acids. In germline, CDR1 is MDHEN, CDR2 SYDVKM. CDR3 sequence reads: CASSLRTTGNNQPQHF. CDR3 coding DNA: TGTGCCAGCAGTCTCCGAACAACAGGAAACAATCAGCCCCAGCATTTT.

V and J are TRBV28 and TRBJ1-6; a possible D gene is TRBD1 (6 bases). The V and J ends lost 6 bases and 10 bases respectively, with 16 bases between them. The CDR3 consists of 14 residues. In germline, CDR1 is MDHEN, CDR2 SYDVKM. The CDR3 protein is CASRLLQGPSPLHF. For the CDR3, the DNA is TGTGCCAGCAGACTTTTACAGGGACCCTCACCCCTCCACTTT. Full variable domain (remainder filled in from reference TRBV28 and TRBJ1-6): DVKVTQSSRYLVKRTGEKVFLECVQDMDHENMFWYRQDPGLGLRLIYFSYDVKMKEKGDIPEGYSVSREKKERFSLILESASTNQTSMYLCASRLLQGPSPLHFGNGTRLTVT.

The CDR3 here is CASSFGRAQPQHF. The CDR3 DNA is TGTGCCAGCAGTTTCGGCAGGGCTCAGCCCCAGCATTTT. The chain is built from TRBV27 and TRBJ1-5, with D perhaps TRBD1 (5 bases). The germline V gene has CDR1 MNHEY and CDR2 SMNVEV (reference sequence). This CDR3 is 13 amino acids long. Trimming shortened V by 3 bases and J by 6 bases, and 9 bases separated the two germline ends.

The rearrangement joins TRBV14 to TRBJ1-4; D is unclear. Germline V gives CDR1 SGHDN, CDR2 FVKESK. The CDR3 has 15 amino acids. The ends were cut back, 4 bases at V and 0 bases at J, with 9 bases in the middle. CDR3 loop: CASSPRVATNEKLFF. The CDR3 DNA sequence: TGTGCCAGCAGCCCCCGAGTTGCAACTAATGAAAAACTGTTTTTT.

The chain joins TRBV4-1 to TRBJ2-3; 9 nucleotides line up with TRBD1. Germline CDR1 MGHRA, CDR2 YSYEKL. This CDR3 spans 16 amino acids. After removal of 2 bases from V and 4 bases from J, the junction contained 7 bases not matched to a gene. The CDR3 nucleotides are TGCGCCAGCAGCCAAACCGGGACAGGGAGTGCAGATACGCAGTATTTT. Protein: CASSQTGTGSADTQYF.

This clone was seen once. The CDR3 region is CASSLGSGASGEQYF. The CDR3 nucleotides read TGTGCCAGCAGTTTAGGGTCAGGGGCATCTGGGGAGCAGTACTTC. The chain uses TRBV27 and TRBJ2-7; perhaps TRBD1 as D (6 bases). CDR1 MNHEY and CDR2 SMNVEV come from the germline V gene (reference sequence). Trimming removed 2 bases from V and 7 bases from J, with 18 bases in between. The CDR3 has 15 residues.

The CDR3 bases are TGTGCCAGCCCTCACGGTTTTACGCAGTATTTT. Translation: CASPHGFTQYF. The chain has TRBV21-1 and TRBJ2-3; the table's D gene call, TRBD2, was not cross checked with the DNA. TRBV21-1 is a documented pseudogene. The CDR3 spans 11 residues.